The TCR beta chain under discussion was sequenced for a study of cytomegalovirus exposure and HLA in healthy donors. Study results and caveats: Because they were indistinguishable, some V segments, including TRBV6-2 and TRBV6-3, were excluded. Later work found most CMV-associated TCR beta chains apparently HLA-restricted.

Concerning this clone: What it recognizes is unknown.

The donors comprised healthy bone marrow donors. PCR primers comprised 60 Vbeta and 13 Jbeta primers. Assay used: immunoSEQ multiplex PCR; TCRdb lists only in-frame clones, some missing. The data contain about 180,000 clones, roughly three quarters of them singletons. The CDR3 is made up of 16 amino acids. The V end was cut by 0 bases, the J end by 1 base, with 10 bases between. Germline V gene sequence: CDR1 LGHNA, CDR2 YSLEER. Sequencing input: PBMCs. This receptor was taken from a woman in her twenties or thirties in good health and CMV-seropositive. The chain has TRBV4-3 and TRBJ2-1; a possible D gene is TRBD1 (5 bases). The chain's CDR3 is CASSQDLQGSYNEQFF. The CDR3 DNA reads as TGCGCCAGCAGCCAAGATCTCCAGGGATCCTACAATGAGCAGTTCTTC.